The 13 T cell receptor beta chains below come from one sample, sequenced in a study of blood T cell repertoires in COVID-19. The assay was immunoSEQ multiplex PCR, and TCRdb's table has in-frame clones only and misses some. The table has more than 60,000 clones, more than 80% seen once. The sequenced sample was peripheral blood. These TCRs come from a human donor in a cohort sampled during active COVID-19.

The V and J genes are TRBV7-8 and TRBJ1-5; 8 bases align to TRBD1. The V gene end was trimmed by 6 bases and the J gene end by 4 bases; junction bases not matched to a gene: 8. The germline V gene has CDR1 SGHVS and CDR2 FQNEAQ. The CDR3 runs to 15 residues. The CDR3, as DNA: TGTGCCAGCAGGCTAGGACAGGGTGGAAATCAGCCCCAGCATTTT. As protein: CASRLGQGGNQPQHF.

The chain has TRBV2 and TRBJ2-7; a weak D match, TRBD2 (6 bases). This CDR3 region has 12 residues. In germline, CDR1 is SNHLY, CDR2 FYNNEI. V gave up 7 bases and J gave up 3 bases, with 10 bases separating them. In nucleotides, the CDR3 is TGTGCCAGCACGGGGGATAACTACGAGCAGTACTTC. It codes for CASTGDNYEQYF. Together with reference TRBV2 and TRBJ2-7, the CDR3 gives the full variable domain: EPEVTQTPSHQVTQMGQEVILRCVPISNHLYFYWYRQILGQKVEFLVSFYNNEISEKSEIFDDQFSVERPDGSNFTLKIRSTKLEDSAMYFCASTGDNYEQYFGPGTRLTVT.

The chain combines TRBV5-4 with TRBJ2-7; 10 bases are shared with TRBD1. Germline V gene data show CDR1 as SGHNT and CDR2 as YYREEE (reference sequence). The CDR3 sequence is 16 residues long. Trimming at V came to 0 bases and at J to 7 bases, leaving 10 bases not matched to a gene. The CDR3 here is CASSLESTGGSREQYF. In nucleotides, the CDR3 is TGTGCCAGCAGCTTGGAATCGACAGGGGGCTCTCGAGAGCAGTACTTC.

This clone was seen only once. The V and J genes are TRBV19 and TRBJ2-7; perhaps TRBD1 as D (5 bases). The CDR3 runs 13 residues. CDR1 and CDR2 (germline): LNHDA, SQIVND (reference sequence). Trimming shortened V by 8 bases and J by 3 bases, and 14 bases separated the two germline ends. CDR3 protein: CASGQGRFYEQYF. The CDR3, as DNA: TGTGCCAGTGGTCAGGGAAGATTCTACGAGCAGTACTTC.

The chain is built from TRBV13 and TRBJ1-6; 8 bases map to TRBD1. From germline, CDR1 is PRHDT and CDR2 FYEKMQ (reference sequence). V dropped 5 bases and J dropped 0; count of bases not matched to a gene: 6. CDR3 length equals 17 residues. The CDR3 here is CASSISGGASYNSPLHF. CDR3 DNA sequence: TGTGCCAGCAGCATATCAGGGGGCGCCTCCTATAATTCACCCCTCCACTTT.

The chain combines TRBV24-1 with TRBJ2-3, with 7 nucleotides matching TRBD2. V lost 2 bases and J lost 3; bases outside the gene matches: 4. The V gene's germline CDR1 is KGHDR and CDR2 SFDVKD. The CDR3 spans 15 residues. The CDR3 sequence is CATSDSGGGTDTQYF. The CDR3 nucleotides are TGTGCCACCAGTGATTCAGGCGGGGGAACAGATACGCAGTATTTT.

The J gene is TRBJ2-1, the V gene TRBV6-2 or TRBV6-3, with 9 bases fitting TRBD1. The V and J ends lost 7 bases and 8 bases, in that order; junction bases with no gene match: 6. The germline V gene encodes CDR1 MNHEY and CDR2 SVGEGT. The CDR3 runs 13 residues. The CDR3 region is CASIPNRGHEQFF. In DNA form, the CDR3 reads TGTGCCAGCATCCCAAACAGGGGGCATGAGCAGTTCTTC.

The chain employs TRBV4-3 and TRBJ2-7, with 7 nucleotides matching TRBD2. Germline V gene data show CDR1 as LGHNA and CDR2 as YSLEER. The CDR3 totals 14 residues. Trimming removed 0 bases from V and 2 bases from J; junction bases left unmatched: 1. The CDR3 loop reads CASSQDGGAYEQYF. CDR3 coding DNA: TGCGCCAGCAGCCAAGATGGGGGGGCCTACGAGCAGTACTTC.

The chain employs TRBV20-1 and TRBJ1-6; no definite D call. The V gene's germline CDR1 is DFQATT and CDR2 SNEGSKA (reference sequence). CDR3 length: 12 residues. The V end was cut by 3 bases, the J end by 7 bases, with 7 bases between. The chain's CDR3 is CSASLSNSPLHF. The CDR3 DNA reads as TGCAGTGCTAGTCTGTCCAATTCACCCCTCCACTTT.

The V gene is TRBV7-8, the J gene TRBJ2-7; tentative D call: TRBD1 (5 bases). This CDR3 comprises 15 residues. The V end was cut by 5 bases, the J end by 6 bases, with 20 bases between. Germline CDR1 and CDR2: SGHVS and FQNEAQ. This CDR3 is CASSLQTLKGAEQYF. CDR3 nucleotide sequence: TGTGCCAGCAGCCTGCAGACACTCAAAGGGGCCGAGCAGTACTTC.

The genes are TRBV5-6 and TRBJ2-7; 11 bases line up with TRBD1. Trimming took 0 bases from V and 2 from J; bases not matched to a gene: 1. Per germline, CDR1 SGHDT and CDR2 YYEEEE. This CDR3 has 15 residues. The CDR3 sequence is CASSLGGQGAYEQYF. DNA of the CDR3: TGTGCCAGCAGCTTGGGGGGACAGGGGGCCTACGAGCAGTACTTC.

The gene calls are TRBV5-1 and TRBJ1-2; 12 bases align to TRBD1. V gave up 3 bases and J gave up 3 bases; unmatched junction bases: 18. The CDR3 contains 20 residues. Germline assignment: CDR1 SGHRS and CDR2 YFSETQ. CDR3: CASSSPTVPGTGGMDYGYTF. Here the CDR3 DNA reads TGCGCCAGCAGCTCCCCGACAGTACCCGGGACAGGGGGCATGGACTATGGCTACACCTTC. Full variable domain (remainder filled in from reference TRBV5-1 and TRBJ1-2): KAGVTQTPRYLIKTRGQQVTLSCSPISGHRSVSWYQQTPGQGLQFLFEYFSETQRNKGNFPGRFSGRQFSNSRSEMNVSTLELGDSALYLCASSSPTVPGTGGMDYGYTFGSGTRLTVV.

The V gene is TRBV5-1, the J gene TRBJ1-1; D gene unclear. Per the germline V gene, CDR1 is SGHRS and CDR2 is YFSETQ. The CDR3 covers 15 residues. V dropped 2 bases and J dropped 3 bases, with 14 bases sitting between them. CDR3 DNA: TGCGCCAGCAGCTTCTCCCTGGTAGTGGACACTGAAGCTTTCTTT. Translating gives CASSFSLVVDTEAFF.